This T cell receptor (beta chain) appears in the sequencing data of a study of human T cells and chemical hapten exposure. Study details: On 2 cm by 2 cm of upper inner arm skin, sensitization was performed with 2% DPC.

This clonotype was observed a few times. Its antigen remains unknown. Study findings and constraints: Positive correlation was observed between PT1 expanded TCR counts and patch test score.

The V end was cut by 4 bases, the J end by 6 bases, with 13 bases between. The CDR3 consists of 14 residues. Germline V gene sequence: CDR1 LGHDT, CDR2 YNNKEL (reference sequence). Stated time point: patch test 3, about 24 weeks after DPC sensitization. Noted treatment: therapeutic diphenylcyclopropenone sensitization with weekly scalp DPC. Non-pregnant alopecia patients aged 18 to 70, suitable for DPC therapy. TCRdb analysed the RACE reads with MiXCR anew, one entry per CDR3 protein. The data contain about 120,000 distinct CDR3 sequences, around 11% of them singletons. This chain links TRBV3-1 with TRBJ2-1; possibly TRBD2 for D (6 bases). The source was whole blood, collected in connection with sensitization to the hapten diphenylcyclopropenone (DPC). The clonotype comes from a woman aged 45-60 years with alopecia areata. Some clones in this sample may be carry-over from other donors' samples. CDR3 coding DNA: TGTGCCAGCAGCCTCCGGGACTTACGCAATGAGCAGTTCTTC. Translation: CASSLRDLRNEQFF.